The TCR beta chain under discussion was sequenced for a study of blood T cell repertoires in COVID-19. Background on the study: COVID-19 samples collected from the United States, Italy and Spain covered acute and convalescent phases.

In the source study's methods: Reference gene primer amplification gave estimated nucleated cell counts. Measured with immunoSEQ multiplex PCR; TCRdb has only the in-frame clones, and not every one. V, J and clone size were drawn from that table, and D and trimming were deduced from the DNA. Seen here are around 310,000 clones, roughly 90% observed once, and the top ten hold 6% to 7%. Germline V gives CDR1 MGHRA, CDR2 YSYEKL. The CDR3 is 12 residues long. Losses at the gene ends were 5 bases for V and 6 bases for J; bases not matched to a gene: 4. This chain joins TRBV4-1 and TRBJ2-7; 7 bases line up with TRBD2. The receptor comes from a woman between 25 and 40 years old with COVID-19, enrolled during active disease. Material for sequencing was peripheral blood. CDR3 region: CASSGGGLEQYF. The CDR3 DNA is TGCGCCAGCAGCGGGGGAGGGCTCGAGCAGTACTTC.